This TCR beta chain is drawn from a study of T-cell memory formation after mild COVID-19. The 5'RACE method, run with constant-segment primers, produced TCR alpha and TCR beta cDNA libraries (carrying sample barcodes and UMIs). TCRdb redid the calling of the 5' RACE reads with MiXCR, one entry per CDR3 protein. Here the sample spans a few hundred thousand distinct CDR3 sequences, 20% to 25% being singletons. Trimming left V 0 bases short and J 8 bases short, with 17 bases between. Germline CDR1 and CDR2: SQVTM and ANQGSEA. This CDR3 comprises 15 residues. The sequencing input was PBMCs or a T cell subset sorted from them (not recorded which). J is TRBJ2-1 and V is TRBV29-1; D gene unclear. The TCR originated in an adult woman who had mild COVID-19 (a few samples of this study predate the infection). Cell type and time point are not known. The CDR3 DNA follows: TGCAGCGTTGAAGATAGGATAGTAGGGATGGATGAGCAGTTCTTC. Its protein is CSVEDRIVGMDEQFF.